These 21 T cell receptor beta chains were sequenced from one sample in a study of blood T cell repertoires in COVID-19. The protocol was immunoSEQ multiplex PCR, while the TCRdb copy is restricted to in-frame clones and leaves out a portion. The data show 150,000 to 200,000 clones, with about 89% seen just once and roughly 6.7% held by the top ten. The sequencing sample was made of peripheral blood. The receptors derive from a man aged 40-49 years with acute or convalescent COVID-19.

CDR3 nucleotides: TGTGCCAGTAGTACAAGGACAGGGGGCTACGAGCAGTACTTC. Translation gives CASSTRTGGYEQYF. This sequence joins TRBV19 and TRBJ2-7, with 10 bases lining up with TRBD1. V shed 4 bases and J 3 bases; nucleotides not matched to a gene: 3. CDR1 is LNHDA, CDR2 SQIVND, per germline (reference sequence). This CDR3 contains 14 residues.

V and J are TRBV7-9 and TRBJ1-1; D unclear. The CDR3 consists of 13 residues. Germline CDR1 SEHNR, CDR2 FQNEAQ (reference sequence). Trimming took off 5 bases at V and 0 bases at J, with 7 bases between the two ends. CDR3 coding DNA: TGTGCCAGCAGCCCTAACGTGAACACTGAAGCTTTCTTT. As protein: CASSPNVNTEAFF.

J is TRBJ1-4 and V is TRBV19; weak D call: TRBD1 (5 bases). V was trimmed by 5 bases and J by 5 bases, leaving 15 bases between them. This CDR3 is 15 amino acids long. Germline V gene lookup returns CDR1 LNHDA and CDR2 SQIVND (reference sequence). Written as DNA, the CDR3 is TGTGCCAGTAGTCTTCAGGGAATGCGGAATGAAAAACTGTTTTTT. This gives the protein CASSLQGMRNEKLFF.

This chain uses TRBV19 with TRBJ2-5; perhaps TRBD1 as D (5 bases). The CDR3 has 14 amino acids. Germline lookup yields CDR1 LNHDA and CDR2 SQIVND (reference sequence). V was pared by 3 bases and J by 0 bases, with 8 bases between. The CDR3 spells CASSMGPNQETQYF. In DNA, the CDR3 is TGTGCCAGTAGTATGGGGCCGAACCAAGAGACCCAGTACTTC.

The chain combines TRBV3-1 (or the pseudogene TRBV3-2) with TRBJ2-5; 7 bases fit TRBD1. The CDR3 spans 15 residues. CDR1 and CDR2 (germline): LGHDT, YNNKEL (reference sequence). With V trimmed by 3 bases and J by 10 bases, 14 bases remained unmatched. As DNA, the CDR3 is TGTGCCAGCAGCCACGGAGGAAATCTTTGGGACAGCCAGTACTTC. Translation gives CASSHGGNLWDSQYF.

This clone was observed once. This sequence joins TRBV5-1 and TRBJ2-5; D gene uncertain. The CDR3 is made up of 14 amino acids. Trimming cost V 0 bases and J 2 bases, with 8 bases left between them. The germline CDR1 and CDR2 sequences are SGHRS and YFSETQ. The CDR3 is CASSLVSLQETQYF. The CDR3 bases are TGCGCCAGCAGCTTGGTTAGCCTGCAAGAGACCCAGTACTTC.

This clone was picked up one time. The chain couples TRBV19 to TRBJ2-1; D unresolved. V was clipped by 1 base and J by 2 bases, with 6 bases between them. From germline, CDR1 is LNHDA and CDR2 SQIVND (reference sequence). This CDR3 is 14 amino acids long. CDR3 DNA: TGTGCCAGTAGTATAGGGCCAGCCTACAATGAGCAGTTCTTC. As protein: CASSIGPAYNEQFF.

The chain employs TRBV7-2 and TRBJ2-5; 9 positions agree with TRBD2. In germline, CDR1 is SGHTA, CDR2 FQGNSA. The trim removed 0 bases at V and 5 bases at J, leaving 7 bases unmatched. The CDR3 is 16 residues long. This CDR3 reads CASSLAIWTSVETQYF. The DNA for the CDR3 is TGTGCCAGCAGCTTAGCTATATGGACTAGCGTCGAGACCCAGTACTTC.

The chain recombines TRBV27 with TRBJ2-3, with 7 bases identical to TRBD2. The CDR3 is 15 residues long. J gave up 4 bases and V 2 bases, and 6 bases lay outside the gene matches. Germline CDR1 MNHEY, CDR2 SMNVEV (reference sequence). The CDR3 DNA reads TGTGCCAGCAGTTTAGGTACTAGCGAAGCAGATACGCAGTATTTT. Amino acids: CASSLGTSEADTQYF.

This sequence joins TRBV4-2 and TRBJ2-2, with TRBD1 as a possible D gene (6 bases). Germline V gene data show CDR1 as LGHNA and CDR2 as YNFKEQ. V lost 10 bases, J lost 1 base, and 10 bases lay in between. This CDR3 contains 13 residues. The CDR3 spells CANRTENTGELFF. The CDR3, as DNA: TGTGCCAACAGGACAGAGAACACCGGGGAGCTGTTTTTT.

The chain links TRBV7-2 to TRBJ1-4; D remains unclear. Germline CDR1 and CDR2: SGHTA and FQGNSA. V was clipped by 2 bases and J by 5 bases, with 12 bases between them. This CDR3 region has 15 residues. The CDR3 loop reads CASSLSGGHNEKLFF. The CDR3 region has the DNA TGTGCCAGCAGCTTATCGGGCGGGCACAATGAAAAACTGTTTTTT.

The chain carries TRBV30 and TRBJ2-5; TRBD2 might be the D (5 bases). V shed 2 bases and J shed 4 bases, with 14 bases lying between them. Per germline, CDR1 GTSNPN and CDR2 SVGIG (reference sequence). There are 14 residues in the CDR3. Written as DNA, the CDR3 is TGTGCCTGGAGTCATAAAGGAGGCATAGAGACCCAGTACTTC. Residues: CAWSHKGGIETQYF.

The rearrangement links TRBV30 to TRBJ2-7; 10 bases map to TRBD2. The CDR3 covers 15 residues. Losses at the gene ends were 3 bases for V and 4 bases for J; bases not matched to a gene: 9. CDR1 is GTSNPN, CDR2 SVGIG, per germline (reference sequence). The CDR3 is CAWRRASGGPYEQYF. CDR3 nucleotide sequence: TGTGCCTGGAGAAGAGCTAGCGGGGGACCATACGAGCAGTACTTC.

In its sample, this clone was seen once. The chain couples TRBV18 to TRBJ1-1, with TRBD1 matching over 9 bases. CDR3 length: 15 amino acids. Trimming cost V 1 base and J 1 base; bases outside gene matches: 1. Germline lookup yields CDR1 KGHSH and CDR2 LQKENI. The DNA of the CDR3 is TGTGCCAGCTCACCACTGGGACAGGGGAACACTGAAGCTTTCTTT. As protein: CASSPLGQGNTEAFF. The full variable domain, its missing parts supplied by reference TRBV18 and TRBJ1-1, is NAGVMQNPRHLVRRRGQEARLRCSPMKGHSHVYWYRQLPEEGLKFMVYLQKENIIDESGMPKERFSAEFPKEGPSILRIQQVVRGDSAAYFCASSPLGQGNTEAFFGQGTRLTVV.

This chain's CDR3 is CSVDGGGEGSSNYGYTF. CDR3 coding DNA: TGCAGCGTTGATGGCGGGGGCGAGGGGAGCTCTAACTATGGCTACACCTTC. The chain uses TRBV29-1 and TRBJ1-2, with a tentative D call TRBD1 (6 bases). The CDR3 has 17 residues. With 3 bases removed from V and 0 bases from J, the gap between germline ends came to 20 bases. Germline-derived CDR1 and CDR2 are SQVTM and ANQGSEA.

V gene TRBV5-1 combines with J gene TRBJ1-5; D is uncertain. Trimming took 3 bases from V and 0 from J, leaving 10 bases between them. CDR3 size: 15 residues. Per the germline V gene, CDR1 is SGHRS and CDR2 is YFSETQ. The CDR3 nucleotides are TGCGCCAGCAGCTCGGACGGGGATAGCAATCAGCCCCAGCATTTT. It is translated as CASSSDGDSNQPQHF.

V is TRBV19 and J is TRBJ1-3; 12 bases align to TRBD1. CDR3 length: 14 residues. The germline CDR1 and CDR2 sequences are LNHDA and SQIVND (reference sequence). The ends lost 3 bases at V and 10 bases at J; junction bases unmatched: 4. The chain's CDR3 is CASSIAGQGATIYF. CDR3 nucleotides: TGTGCCAGTAGTATCGCGGGACAGGGGGCTACCATATATTTT.

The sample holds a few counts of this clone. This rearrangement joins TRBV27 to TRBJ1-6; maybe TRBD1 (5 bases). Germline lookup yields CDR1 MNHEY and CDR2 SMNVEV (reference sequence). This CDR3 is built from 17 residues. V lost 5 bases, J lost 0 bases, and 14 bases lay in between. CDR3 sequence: CASSHGTGSSYNSPLHF. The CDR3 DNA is TGTGCCAGCAGTCATGGGACTGGGAGCTCCTATAATTCACCCCTCCACTTT.

This CDR3 is CASSSGQGDGYTF. CDR3 coding DNA: TGTGCCAGCAGCTCGGGACAGGGGGATGGCTACACCTTC. The genes are TRBV5-5 and TRBJ1-2, with TRBD1 identical over 11 bases. The CDR3 extends over 13 amino acids. Germline values: CDR1 SGHKS, CDR2 YYEKEE (reference sequence). The trim removed 3 bases at V and 6 bases at J, leaving 1 base unmatched.

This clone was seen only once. DNA for the CDR3: TGTGCCAGCAGCCCGACATCGATGAACACTGAAGCTTTCTTT. Its protein product is CASSPTSMNTEAFF. V gene TRBV5-4 combines with J gene TRBJ1-1; D is uncertain. Germline CDR1 is SGHNT and CDR2 is YYREEE (reference sequence). The CDR3 is made up of 14 amino acids. Trimming left V 4 bases short and J 0 bases short, with 10 bases between.

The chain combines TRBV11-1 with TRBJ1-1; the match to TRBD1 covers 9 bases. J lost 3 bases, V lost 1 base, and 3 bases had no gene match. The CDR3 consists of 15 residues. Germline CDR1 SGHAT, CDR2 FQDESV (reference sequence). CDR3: CASSLGWDRDTEAFF. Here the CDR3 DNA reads TGTGCCAGCAGCTTAGGTTGGGACAGGGACACTGAAGCTTTCTTT.